A selection of T cell receptor beta chains follows, all from one sample in a study of blood T cell repertoires in COVID-19. TCRdb keeps only in-frame clones here, not all; method: immunoSEQ multiplex PCR. The table shows some 300,000 clones, with about nine tenths occurring only once. Sequenced sample: peripheral blood. The receptors were sampled from a woman younger than 45 who had recovered from COVID-19. Each CDR3 is given with its conserved first and last residue. A D gene is named only where the DNA matches it firmly. Not all rows give a size; the values are once, few, many and, for expanded clones, a class.

d_gene: TRBD2
abundance: .
j_gene: TRBJ2-4
v_gene: TRBV28
CDR3aa: CASTGTSGNIQYF
CDR3nt: TGTGCCTCCACCGGGACTAGCGGAAACATTCAGTACTTC

d_gene: .
abundance: .
j_gene: TRBJ1-1
v_gene: TRBV28
CDR3aa: CASSLNVAVNTEAFF
CDR3nt: TGTGCCAGCAGTTTAAACGTGGCAGTAAACACTGAAGCTTTCTTT

d_gene: .
abundance: .
j_gene: TRBJ1-1
v_gene: TRBV7-3
CDR3aa: CASRVTPYTEAFF
CDR3nt: TGTGCCAGCAGGGTGACACCCTACACTGAAGCTTTCTTT

d_gene: .
abundance: .
j_gene: TRBJ1-2
v_gene: TRBV12-3/TRBV12-4
CDR3aa: CASSFLSGYTF
CDR3nt: TGTGCCAGCAGTTTTTTGAGTGGCTACACCTTC

d_gene: .
abundance: .
j_gene: TRBJ1-5
v_gene: TRBV19
CDR3aa: CASSIPSGNQPQHF
CDR3nt: TGTGCCAGTAGTATCCCCTCGGGGAATCAGCCCCAGCATTTT

d_gene: .
abundance: few
j_gene: TRBJ2-5
v_gene: TRBV9
CDR3aa: CASSPSGGGGGETQYF
CDR3nt: TGTGCCAGCAGTCCTTCAGGAGGGGGAGGGGGAGAGACCCAGTACTTC

d_gene: .
abundance: .
j_gene: TRBJ2-5
v_gene: TRBV6-2/TRBV6-3
CDR3aa: CASSPTPGAGGETQYF
CDR3nt: TGTGCCAGCAGTCCAACCCCAGGGGCGGGTGGGGAGACCCAGTACTTC

d_gene: TRBD1
abundance: .
j_gene: TRBJ2-7
v_gene: TRBV27
CDR3aa: CASSPGQGLYEQYF
CDR3nt: TGTGCCAGCAGTCCCGGACAGGGTTTGTACGAGCAGTACTTC

d_gene: .
abundance: .
j_gene: TRBJ1-4
v_gene: TRBV18
CDR3aa: CASSLSYRGATNEKLFF
CDR3nt: TGTGCCAGCTCATTATCCTACCGCGGGGCTACTAATGAAAAACTGTTTTTT

d_gene: TRBD1
abundance: .
j_gene: TRBJ1-6
v_gene: TRBV19
CDR3aa: CASSPTIRGGDYRNSPLHF
CDR3nt: TGTGCCAGTAGTCCTACCATAAGAGGGGGCGACTATAGGAATTCACCCCTCCACTTT

d_gene: TRBD1
abundance: .
j_gene: TRBJ1-1
v_gene: TRBV7-2
CDR3aa: CASSSTGGDTEAFF
CDR3nt: TGTGCCAGCAGCTCAACAGGGGGCGATACTGAAGCTTTCTTT

d_gene: TRBD2
abundance: .
j_gene: TRBJ2-5
v_gene: TRBV4-1
CDR3aa: CASSQVPAGGTQYF
CDR3nt: TGCGCCAGCAGCCAAGTTCCAGCGGGGGGGACCCAGTACTTC

d_gene: .
abundance: .
j_gene: TRBJ1-6
v_gene: TRBV4-1
CDR3aa: CASSQDGSSPLHF
CDR3nt: TGCGCCAGCAGCCAAGACGGGAGCTCACCCCTCCACTTT

d_gene: TRBD2
abundance: once
j_gene: TRBJ2-3
v_gene: TRBV18
CDR3aa: CASSPLTSGGAGTDTQYF
CDR3nt: TGTGCCAGCTCACCGCTTACTAGCGGGGGGGCTGGTACAGATACGCAGTATTTT

d_gene: TRBD1
abundance: once
j_gene: TRBJ2-2
v_gene: TRBV4-1
CDR3aa: CASSQDTTGWLGELFF
CDR3nt: TGCGCCAGCAGCCAAGATACGACAGGGTGGCTCGGGGAGCTGTTTTTT

d_gene: .
abundance: .
j_gene: TRBJ1-2
v_gene: TRBV28
CDR3aa: CASTTARRGYTF
CDR3nt: TGTGCCAGCACAACCGCTAGAAGAGGCTACACCTTC

d_gene: .
abundance: .
j_gene: TRBJ2-2
v_gene: TRBV5-1
CDR3aa: CASSLTTWTGELFF
CDR3nt: TGCGCCAGCAGCTTAACAACGTGGACCGGGGAGCTGTTTTTT

d_gene: TRBD2
abundance: .
j_gene: TRBJ2-4
v_gene: TRBV6-6
CDR3aa: CASSPRWSGGLKNIQYF
CDR3nt: TGTGCCAGCAGTCCCCGTTGGAGCGGGGGCCTCAAAAACATTCAGTACTTC

d_gene: TRBD2
abundance: once
j_gene: TRBJ2-2
v_gene: TRBV11-1
CDR3aa: CASSGAQRGGRGELFF
CDR3nt: TGTGCCAGCAGCGGGGCGCAGCGGGGGGGCCGTGGGGAGCTGTTTTTT

d_gene: TRBD1
abundance: .
j_gene: TRBJ1-1
v_gene: TRBV6-5
CDR3aa: CASRPDRARTEAFF
CDR3nt: TGTGCCAGCAGACCCGACAGGGCTAGGACTGAAGCTTTCTTT

d_gene: .
abundance: .
j_gene: TRBJ1-2
v_gene: TRBV5-4
CDR3aa: CASSRFGGSETNYGYTF
CDR3nt: TGTGCCAGCAGCCGATTTGGGGGGTCGGAAACTAACTATGGCTACACCTTC

d_gene: TRBD2
abundance: .
j_gene: TRBJ2-3
v_gene: TRBV2
CDR3aa: CASGVSGDTQYF
CDR3nt: TGTGCCAGCGGGGTTAGCGGGGATACGCAGTATTTT

d_gene: TRBD2
abundance: .
j_gene: TRBJ2-7
v_gene: TRBV6-2/TRBV6-3
CDR3aa: CASSYSISGGASYEQYF
CDR3nt: TGTGCCAGCAGTTACTCGATATCCGGGGGGGCATCCTACGAGCAGTACTTC

d_gene: .
abundance: .
j_gene: TRBJ2-7
v_gene: TRBV5-4
CDR3aa: CASSSLGTYYEQYF
CDR3nt: TGTGCCAGCAGTTCCTTAGGGACATACTACGAGCAGTACTTC

d_gene: .
abundance: .
j_gene: TRBJ1-1
v_gene: TRBV12-3/TRBV12-4
CDR3aa: CASSTRGTEAFF
CDR3nt: TGTGCCAGCAGTACAAGGGGAACTGAAGCTTTCTTT

d_gene: .
abundance: .
j_gene: TRBJ2-2
v_gene: TRBV24-1
CDR3aa: CATRDRWDTGELFF
CDR3nt: TGTGCCACCAGAGACAGGTGGGACACCGGGGAGCTGTTTTTT

d_gene: .
abundance: .
j_gene: TRBJ1-5
v_gene: TRBV11-2
CDR3aa: CASSQNTGNQPQHF
CDR3nt: TGTGCCAGCAGCCAGAACACAGGTAATCAGCCCCAGCATTTT

d_gene: .
abundance: .
j_gene: TRBJ1-1
v_gene: TRBV7-9
CDR3aa: CASSLPRGSAFF
CDR3nt: TGTGCCAGCAGCCTCCCCAGAGGGTCGGCTTTCTTT

d_gene: TRBD1
abundance: .
j_gene: TRBJ2-2
v_gene: TRBV11-2
CDR3aa: CASSPGTASTGELFF
CDR3nt: TGTGCCAGCAGCCCCGGGACAGCAAGCACCGGGGAGCTGTTTTTT

d_gene: TRBD1
abundance: .
j_gene: TRBJ1-2
v_gene: TRBV5-4
CDR3aa: CASSSQGARGYTF
CDR3nt: TGTGCCAGCAGCTCACAGGGGGCCAGGGGCTACACCTTC

d_gene: .
abundance: .
j_gene: TRBJ2-6
v_gene: TRBV5-8
CDR3aa: CAPFFSGANVLTF
CDR3nt: TGTGCCCCCTTTTTTTCTGGGGCCAACGTCCTGACTTTC

d_gene: .
abundance: .
j_gene: TRBJ2-7
v_gene: TRBV7-3
CDR3aa: CASSPSTGLAGEQYF
CDR3nt: TGTGCCAGCAGCCCATCTACGGGACTTGCCGGCGAGCAGTACTTC

d_gene: .
abundance: .
j_gene: TRBJ1-5
v_gene: TRBV19
CDR3aa: CASSMVKQGHQPQHF
CDR3nt: TGTGCCAGTAGTATGGTTAAACAGGGTCATCAGCCCCAGCATTTT

d_gene: .
abundance: .
j_gene: TRBJ2-5
v_gene: TRBV19
CDR3aa: CASSTDYQETQYF
CDR3nt: TGTGCCAGTAGTACGGACTACCAAGAGACCCAGTACTTC

d_gene: TRBD1
abundance: .
j_gene: TRBJ1-4
v_gene: TRBV5-4
CDR3aa: CASSLDRGREKLFF
CDR3nt: TGTGCCAGCAGCTTGGACAGGGGGCGTGAAAAACTGTTTTTT

d_gene: TRBD2
abundance: .
j_gene: TRBJ2-3
v_gene: TRBV28
CDR3aa: CASSLFSSGATDTQYF
CDR3nt: TGTGCCAGCAGTTTATTTTCTAGCGGTGCCACAGATACGCAGTATTTT

d_gene: .
abundance: once
j_gene: TRBJ2-3
v_gene: TRBV11-3
CDR3aa: CASSLGGGLPDTQYF
CDR3nt: TGTGCCAGCAGCTTGGGGGGGGGCCTCCCAGATACGCAGTATTTT

d_gene: .
abundance: .
j_gene: TRBJ1-1
v_gene: TRBV29-1
CDR3aa: CSVGATYLNTEAFF
CDR3nt: TGCAGCGTTGGGGCGACCTACCTGAACACTGAAGCTTTCTTT

d_gene: .
abundance: once
j_gene: TRBJ2-7
v_gene: TRBV28
CDR3aa: CASSSPGPGEQYF
CDR3nt: TGTGCCAGCAGTTCTCCGGGTCCTGGGGAGCAGTACTTC

d_gene: TRBD1
abundance: .
j_gene: TRBJ2-1
v_gene: TRBV19
CDR3aa: CASSMRGTEDEQFF
CDR3nt: TGTGCCAGTAGTATGAGGGGGACAGAAGATGAGCAGTTCTTC

d_gene: .
abundance: .
j_gene: TRBJ1-2
v_gene: TRBV7-3
CDR3aa: CASSPQPGQRYGYTF
CDR3nt: TGTGCCAGCAGCCCCCAGCCAGGACAACGCTATGGCTACACCTTC

d_gene: .
abundance: .
j_gene: TRBJ2-7
v_gene: TRBV18
CDR3aa: CASSRRGIDEQYF
CDR3nt: TGTGCCAGCTCTCGAAGGGGGATAGACGAGCAGTACTTC

d_gene: TRBD1
abundance: .
j_gene: TRBJ1-1
v_gene: TRBV7-9
CDR3aa: CASSPPGTGTEAFF
CDR3nt: TGTGCCAGCAGCCCTCCCGGGACAGGGACTGAAGCTTTCTTT